These T cell receptor beta chains were read from a single sample in a study of cytomegalovirus exposure and HLA in healthy donors. The table came from immunoSEQ multiplex PCR; TCRdb's copy has only in-frame clones and leaves some out. The sample yields 300,000 or so clones, about 83% seen once. Sequencing used PBMCs. These TCRs come from a woman aged 35 to 49 in good health and CMV-seropositive. Both conserved end residues are part of each CDR3. Each record gives: J gene, clone size, D gene, V gene, CDR3 DNA, CDR3 protein. A D gene is named only where the DNA matches it firmly. The size of a clone is reported for some rows only, either as once, few or many, or as a class for expanded clones.

J gene: TRBJ2-1; clone size: .; D gene: TRBD2; V gene: TRBV19; CDR3 DNA: TGTGCCAGTAGTTCTAACGCGGGGGGACTCTACAATGAGCAGTTCTTC; CDR3 protein: CASSSNAGGLYNEQFF
J gene: TRBJ2-7; clone size: .; D gene: .; V gene: TRBV6-5; CDR3 DNA: TGTGCCAGCAGTTACCGGGGAGCGGTCTTGGACGAGCAGTACTTC; CDR3 protein: CASSYRGAVLDEQYF
J gene: TRBJ1-2; clone size: .; D gene: .; V gene: TRBV6-5; CDR3 DNA: TGTGCCAGCAGAGCGACAGGCGCCTGGGGCTACACCTTC; CDR3 protein: CASRATGAWGYTF
J gene: TRBJ2-2; clone size: once; D gene: TRBD2; V gene: TRBV7-9; CDR3 DNA: TGTTCCAGCAGCTTAGTGTTTAGCGGGAAATTAACCACCGGGGAGCTGTTTTTT; CDR3 protein: CSSSLVFSGKLTTGELFF
J gene: TRBJ2-7; clone size: .; D gene: TRBD1; V gene: TRBV11-3; CDR3 DNA: TGTGCCAGCAGCTTCAGGGGGCGCGACGAGCAGTACTTC; CDR3 protein: CASSFRGRDEQYF
J gene: TRBJ1-2; clone size: .; D gene: .; V gene: TRBV27; CDR3 DNA: TGTGCCAGCCGCGCCATATCTAACTATGTCTACACCTTC; CDR3 protein: CASRAISNYVYTF
J gene: TRBJ2-7; clone size: .; D gene: .; V gene: TRBV28; CDR3 DNA: TGTGCCAGCAGTCTCGGAGGGGTCTACGAGCAGTACTTC; CDR3 protein: CASSLGGVYEQYF
J gene: TRBJ2-7; clone size: once; D gene: TRBD2; V gene: TRBV27; CDR3 DNA: TGTGCCAGCAGTTTATTAGCGGGAGGAGCTCTTGGCGAGCAGTACTTC; CDR3 protein: CASSLLAGGALGEQYF
J gene: TRBJ1-5; clone size: .; D gene: .; V gene: TRBV5-6; CDR3 DNA: TGTGCCAGCAGCTCCTATGGGCAGGGCCGCAATCAGCCCCAGCATTTT; CDR3 protein: CASSSYGQGRNQPQHF
J gene: TRBJ2-7; clone size: once; D gene: .; V gene: TRBV19; CDR3 DNA: TGTGCCAGTAGTAGGCAGGTGAGCTCCTACGAGCAGTACTTC; CDR3 protein: CASSRQVSSYEQYF
J gene: TRBJ1-5; clone size: .; D gene: .; V gene: TRBV27; CDR3 DNA: TGTGCCAGCAGTAGAAAGGACGGGAATAGCAATCAGCCCCAGCATTTT; CDR3 protein: CASSRKDGNSNQPQHF
J gene: TRBJ2-7; clone size: .; D gene: TRBD1; V gene: TRBV11-2; CDR3 DNA: TGTGCCAGCAGCTCGCCAGGGGGTTACGAGCAGTACTTC; CDR3 protein: CASSSPGGYEQYF
J gene: TRBJ2-4; clone size: .; D gene: TRBD2; V gene: TRBV7-2; CDR3 DNA: TGTGCCAGCAGCTCCCCGGGACTAGCCGGGGGCAGAAACATTCAGTACTTC; CDR3 protein: CASSSPGLAGGRNIQYF
J gene: TRBJ2-1; clone size: few; D gene: TRBD1; V gene: TRBV18; CDR3 DNA: TGTGCCAGCTCACCGGGGACAGGGGGACGCAATGAGCAGTTCTTC; CDR3 protein: CASSPGTGGRNEQFF
J gene: TRBJ1-1; clone size: .; D gene: TRBD1; V gene: TRBV27; CDR3 DNA: TGTGCCAGCAGTTTCGGGACAGAGAACACTGAAGCTTTCTTT; CDR3 protein: CASSFGTENTEAFF
J gene: TRBJ1-1; clone size: once; D gene: .; V gene: TRBV6-6; CDR3 DNA: TGTGCCAGCAGCCTCAGCGGACCGAACACTGAAGCTTTCTTT; CDR3 protein: CASSLSGPNTEAFF
J gene: TRBJ2-2; clone size: once; D gene: .; V gene: TRBV28; CDR3 DNA: TGTGCCAGCAGTTCCGGACTCAGGAACACCGGGGAGCTGTTTTTT; CDR3 protein: CASSSGLRNTGELFF
J gene: TRBJ2-7; clone size: .; D gene: TRBD1; V gene: TRBV27; CDR3 DNA: TGTGCCAGCAGACCCTTGGGGACAGTTTATTACGAGCAGTACTTC; CDR3 protein: CASRPLGTVYYEQYF
J gene: TRBJ1-1; clone size: .; D gene: TRBD1; V gene: TRBV7-9; CDR3 DNA: TGTGCCAGGCACTTGAAGGGGGCGCGAGCTTTCTTT; CDR3 protein: CARHLKGARAFF
J gene: TRBJ1-4; clone size: .; D gene: .; V gene: TRBV18; CDR3 DNA: TGTGCCAGCTCACTGAGTGTAGCCGGTAATGAAAAACTGTTTTTT; CDR3 protein: CASSLSVAGNEKLFF
J gene: TRBJ2-1; clone size: once; D gene: TRBD2; V gene: TRBV5-6; CDR3 DNA: TGTGCCAGCAGCTGGAGGACTAGCGGGAGGGCCCGGGGTGAGCAGTTCTTC; CDR3 protein: CASSWRTSGRARGEQFF
J gene: TRBJ1-2; clone size: .; D gene: .; V gene: TRBV29-1; CDR3 DNA: TGCAGCGTTGTCCTGGGAGACTATGGCTACACCTTC; CDR3 protein: CSVVLGDYGYTF
J gene: TRBJ2-2; clone size: .; D gene: TRBD2; V gene: TRBV4-3; CDR3 DNA: TGCGCCAGCAGCCAAGATGCTAGCGGGGGGGCTAACACCGGGGAGCTGTTTTTT; CDR3 protein: CASSQDASGGANTGELFF
J gene: TRBJ2-2; clone size: .; D gene: .; V gene: TRBV4-2; CDR3 DNA: TGTGCCAGCAGCCAAGTCGCAACAGTGAACACCGGGGAGCTGTTTTTT; CDR3 protein: CASSQVATVNTGELFF